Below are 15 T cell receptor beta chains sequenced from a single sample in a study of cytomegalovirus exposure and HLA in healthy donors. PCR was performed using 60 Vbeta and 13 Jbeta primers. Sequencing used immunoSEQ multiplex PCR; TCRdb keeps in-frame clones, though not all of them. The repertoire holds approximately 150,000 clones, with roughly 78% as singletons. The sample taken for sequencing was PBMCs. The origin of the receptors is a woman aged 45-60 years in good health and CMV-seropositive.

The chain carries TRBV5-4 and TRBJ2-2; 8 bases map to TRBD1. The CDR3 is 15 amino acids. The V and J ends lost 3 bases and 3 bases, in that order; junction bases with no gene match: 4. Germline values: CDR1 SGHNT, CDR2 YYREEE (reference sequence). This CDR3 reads CASSSSQGDTGELFF. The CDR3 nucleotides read TGTGCCAGCAGCTCCTCACAGGGGGACACCGGGGAGCTGTTTTTT.

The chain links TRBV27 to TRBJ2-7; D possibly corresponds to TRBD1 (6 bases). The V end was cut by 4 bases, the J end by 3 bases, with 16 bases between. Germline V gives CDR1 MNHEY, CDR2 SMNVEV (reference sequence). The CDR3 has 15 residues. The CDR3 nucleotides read TGTGCCAGCAGTTCCACAGGGTCCCCCGTCTACGAGCAGTACTTC. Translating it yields CASSSTGSPVYEQYF.

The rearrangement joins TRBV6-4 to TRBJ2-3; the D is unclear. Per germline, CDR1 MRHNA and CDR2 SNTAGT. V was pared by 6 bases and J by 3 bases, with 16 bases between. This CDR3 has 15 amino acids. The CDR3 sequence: CASRERDVRTDTQYF. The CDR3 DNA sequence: TGTGCCAGCAGGGAGCGAGACGTGCGTACAGATACGCAGTATTTT.

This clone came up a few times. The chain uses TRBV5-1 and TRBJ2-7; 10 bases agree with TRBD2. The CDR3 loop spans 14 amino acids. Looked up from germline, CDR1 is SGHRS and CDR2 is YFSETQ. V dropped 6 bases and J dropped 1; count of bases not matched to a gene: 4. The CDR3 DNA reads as TGCGCCAGCAAAATAGCGGGGGGATCCTACGAGCAGTACTTC. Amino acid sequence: CASKIAGGSYEQYF.

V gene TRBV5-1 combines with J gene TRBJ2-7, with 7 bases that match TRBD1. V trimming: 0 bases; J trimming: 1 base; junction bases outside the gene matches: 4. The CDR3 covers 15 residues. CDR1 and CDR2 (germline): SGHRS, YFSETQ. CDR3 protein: CASSLVWDSSYEQYF. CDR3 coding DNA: TGCGCCAGCAGCTTGGTATGGGACAGTTCCTACGAGCAGTACTTC.

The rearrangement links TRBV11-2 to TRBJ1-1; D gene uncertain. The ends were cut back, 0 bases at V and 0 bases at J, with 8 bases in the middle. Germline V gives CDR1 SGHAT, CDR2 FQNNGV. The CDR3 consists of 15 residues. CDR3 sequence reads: CASSLEGSMNTEAFF. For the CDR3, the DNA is TGTGCCAGCAGCTTAGAGGGCAGCATGAACACTGAAGCTTTCTTT.

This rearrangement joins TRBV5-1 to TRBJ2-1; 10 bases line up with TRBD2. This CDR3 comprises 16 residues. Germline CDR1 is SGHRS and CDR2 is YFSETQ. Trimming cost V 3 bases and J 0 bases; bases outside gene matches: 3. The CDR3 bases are TGCGCCAGCAGCTCGGTAGCGGGGGGCTCCTACAATGAGCAGTTCTTC. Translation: CASSSVAGGSYNEQFF.

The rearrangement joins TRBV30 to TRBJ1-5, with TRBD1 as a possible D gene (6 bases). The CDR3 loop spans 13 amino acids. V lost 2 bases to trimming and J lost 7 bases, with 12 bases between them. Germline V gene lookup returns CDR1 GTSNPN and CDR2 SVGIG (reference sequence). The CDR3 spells CAWSTYRDQPQHF. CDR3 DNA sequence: TGTGCCTGGAGTACTTACAGGGACCAGCCCCAGCATTTT.

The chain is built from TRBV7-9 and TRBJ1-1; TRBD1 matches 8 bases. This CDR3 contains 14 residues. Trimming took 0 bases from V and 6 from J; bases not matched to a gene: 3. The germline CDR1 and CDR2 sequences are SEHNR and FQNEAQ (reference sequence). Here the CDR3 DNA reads TGTGCCAGCAGCTTAGCTTTGACAGGGGCTGAAGCTTTCTTT. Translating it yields CASSLALTGAEAFF.

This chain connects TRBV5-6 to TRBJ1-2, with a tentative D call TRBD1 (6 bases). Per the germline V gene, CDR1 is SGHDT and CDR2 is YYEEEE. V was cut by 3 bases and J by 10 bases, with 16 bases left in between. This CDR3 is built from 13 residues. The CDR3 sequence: CASSSGQPLAYTF. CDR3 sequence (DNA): TGTGCCAGCAGCTCCGGACAGCCACTCGCCTACACCTTC.

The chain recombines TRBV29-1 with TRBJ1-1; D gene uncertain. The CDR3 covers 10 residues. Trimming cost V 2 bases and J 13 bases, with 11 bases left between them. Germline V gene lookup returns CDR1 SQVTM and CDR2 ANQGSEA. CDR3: CSVELGPGFF. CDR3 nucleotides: TGCAGCGTTGAATTGGGCCCCGGTTTCTTT.

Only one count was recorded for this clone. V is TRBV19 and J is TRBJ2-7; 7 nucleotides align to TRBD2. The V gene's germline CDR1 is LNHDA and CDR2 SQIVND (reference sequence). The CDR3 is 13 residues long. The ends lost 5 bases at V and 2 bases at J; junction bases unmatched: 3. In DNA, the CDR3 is TGTGCCAGTAGTCCAGGGACTACCTACGAGCAGTACTTC. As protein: CASSPGTTYEQYF.

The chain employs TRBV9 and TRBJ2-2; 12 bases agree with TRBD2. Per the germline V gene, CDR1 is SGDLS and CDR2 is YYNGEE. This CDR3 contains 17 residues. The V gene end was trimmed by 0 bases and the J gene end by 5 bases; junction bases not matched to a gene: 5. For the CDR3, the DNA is TGTGCCAGCAGCGTAGGGTTAGGACTAGCGGGAACCGGGGAGCTGTTTTTT. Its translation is CASSVGLGLAGTGELFF.

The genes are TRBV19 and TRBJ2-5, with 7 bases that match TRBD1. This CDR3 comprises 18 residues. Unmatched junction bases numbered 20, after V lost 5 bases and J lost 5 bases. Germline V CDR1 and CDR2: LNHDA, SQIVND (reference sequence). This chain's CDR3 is CASSLEEQGLNRLETQYF. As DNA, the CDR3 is TGTGCCAGTAGTCTCGAGGAACAGGGGCTTAACCGCTTGGAGACCCAGTACTTC.

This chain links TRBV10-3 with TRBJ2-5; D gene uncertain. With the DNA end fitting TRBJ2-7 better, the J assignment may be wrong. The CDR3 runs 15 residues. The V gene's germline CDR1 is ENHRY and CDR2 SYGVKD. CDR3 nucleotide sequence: TGTGCCATCAGTGACTTAACGGATAGCTCCTACGAGCAGTACTTC. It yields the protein CAISDLTDSSYEQYF.